The 20 T cell receptor beta chains below all came from one sample that was sequenced in a study of cytomegalovirus exposure and HLA in healthy donors. Primers: 60 Vbeta forward and 13 Jbeta reverse. Using immunoSEQ multiplex PCR, the repertoire was profiled, and TCRdb retains in-frame clones only, with some absent. The data contain about 150,000 clones, roughly four fifths of them singletons. Sequencing was done on a sample of PBMCs. These TCRs come from a man aged 25 to 40 in good health and CMV-seronegative.

This chain links TRBV5-1 with TRBJ2-5, with D possibly being TRBD1 (6 bases). The V end lost 0 bases, the J end lost 2 bases, and 11 bases lay between the germline ends. Germline V gene lookup returns CDR1 SGHRS and CDR2 YFSETQ. This CDR3 has 15 residues. The CDR3 sequence is CASSLGQVPQETQYF. Written as DNA, the CDR3 is TGCGCCAGCAGCTTGGGACAGGTCCCACAAGAGACCCAGTACTTC. The full variable domain, with the rest looked up from reference TRBV5-1 and TRBJ2-5, is KAGVTQTPRYLIKTRGQQVTLSCSPISGHRSVSWYQQTPGQGLQFLFEYFSETQRNKGNFPGRFSGRQFSNSRSEMNVSTLELGDSALYLCASSLGQVPQETQYFGPGTRLLVL.

This clone was found a few times. The sample has other DNA sequences that encode this CDR3 too. The rearrangement links TRBV2 to TRBJ2-5, with D tentatively TRBD2 (6 bases). V lost 8 bases and J 1 base, leaving 8 bases between the germline ends. From germline, CDR1 is SNHLY and CDR2 FYNNEI. The CDR3 extends over 12 amino acids. The CDR3: CASGGSQETQYF. CDR3 DNA sequence: TGTGCCAGCGGGGGGAGCCAAGAGACCCAGTACTTC.

Here the CDR3 DNA reads TGTGCCTGGAGTACAGGGAGGGGCCCCCGGGAGCAGTTCTTC. It codes for CAWSTGRGPREQFF. This chain joins TRBV30 and TRBJ2-1, with D possibly TRBD2 on 7 matching bases. The CDR3 loop spans 14 amino acids. V was trimmed by 2 bases and J by 10 bases, leaving 18 bases between them. CDR1 and CDR2 from the germline V gene are GTSNPN and SVGIG (reference sequence).

The genes are TRBV9 and TRBJ2-1; 10 nucleotides match TRBD2. CDR1 is SGDLS, CDR2 YYNGEE, per germline. The CDR3 runs to 17 residues. With V trimmed by 4 bases and J by 8 bases, 15 bases remained unmatched. CDR3 DNA sequence: TGTGCCAGCAGCCAACACCCCCAAAGCGGGAGGGCCCATGAGCAGTTCTTC. This gives the protein CASSQHPQSGRAHEQFF.

This chain uses TRBV19 with TRBJ1-5; D might be TRBD1 (5 bases). Trimming left V 4 bases short and J 4 bases short, with 11 bases between. The CDR3 loop spans 14 amino acids. The germline V gene has CDR1 LNHDA and CDR2 SQIVND (reference sequence). As DNA, the CDR3 is TGTGCCAGTAGTAATCGACAGAGGAATCAGCCCCAGCATTTT. It yields the protein CASSNRQRNQPQHF.

The CDR3 loop reads CASSSGQGGSEQYF. CDR3 DNA: TGCGCCAGCAGCTCGGGACAGGGGGGCAGCGAGCAGTACTTC. The chain combines TRBV5-1 with TRBJ2-5, with TRBD1 identical over 11 bases. The J call may be mistaken, given a closer DNA end match to TRBJ2-7. The V gene's germline CDR1 is SGHRS and CDR2 YFSETQ. The CDR3 is made up of 14 amino acids.

The chain employs TRBV28 and TRBJ2-7; 10 positions match TRBD1. Per germline, CDR1 MDHEN and CDR2 SYDVKM. V was pared by 5 bases and J by 4 bases, with 5 bases of the junction left unmatched. The CDR3 sequence is 14 residues long. Written as DNA, the CDR3 is TGTGCCAGCAGTCTGACAGGGGGCTATTACGAGCAGTACTTC. Translating gives CASSLTGGYYEQYF.

J is TRBJ2-7 and V is TRBV28, with a possible D match to TRBD1 (6 bases). The V gene lost 11 bases and the J gene lost 4 bases, with 12 bases spanning the gap. The CDR3 spans 11 residues. Germline CDR1 and CDR2: MDHEN and SYDVKM. CDR3 sequence reads: CAGSRGYEQYF. The CDR3 DNA is TGTGCCGGGTCCAGGGGATACGAGCAGTACTTC.

This clone occurred once. This chain uses TRBV6-5 with TRBJ2-7; D is ambiguous. Germline V gene lookup returns CDR1 MNHEY and CDR2 SVGAGI. The ends were cut back, 0 bases at V and 0 bases at J, with 12 bases in the middle. This CDR3 spans 16 amino acids. CDR3 protein: CASSYSTRLYSYEQYF. CDR3 bases: TGTGCCAGCAGTTACTCTACAAGACTTTACTCCTACGAGCAGTACTTC.

This clone showed up just a few times. V gene TRBV5-1 combines with J gene TRBJ1-6; 7 bases are shared with TRBD1. The V gene's germline CDR1 is SGHRS and CDR2 YFSETQ. The CDR3 spans 15 residues. With V trimmed by 0 bases and J by 10 bases, 7 bases remained unmatched. This CDR3 is CASSLVYRGQSPLHF. The DNA for the CDR3 is TGCGCCAGCAGCTTGGTGTACAGGGGACAGTCACCCCTCCACTTT.

The chain links TRBV6-1 to TRBJ1-2; D is undetermined. The CDR3 extends over 11 amino acids. Germline CDR1 and CDR2: MNHNS and SASEGT. Trimming cost V 5 bases and J 4 bases, with 5 bases left between them. The CDR3 is CASSTGYGYTF. CDR3 DNA sequence: TGTGCCAGCAGTACGGGCTATGGCTACACCTTC.

The chain carries TRBV6-1 and TRBJ2-4; D is perhaps TRBD1 (5 bases). The germline V and J ends were trimmed by 3 bases and 5 bases, with 11 bases remaining between them. Germline V gene lookup returns CDR1 MNHNS and CDR2 SASEGT. This CDR3 spans 14 amino acids. The CDR3 region is CASSEGPVQNIQYF. CDR3 bases: TGTGCCAGCAGTGAGGGGCCCGTGCAAAACATTCAGTACTTC.

J is TRBJ2-1 and V is TRBV4-1; 10 nucleotides line up with TRBD2. The J segment lost 9 bases and the V segment lost 2 bases, leaving 7 bases of the junction unmatched. CDR3 length equals 15 residues. CDR1 MGHRA and CDR2 YSYEKL come from the germline V gene. Here the CDR3 reads CASSQSGRARGEQFF. CDR3 sequence (DNA): TGCGCCAGCAGCCAAAGCGGGAGGGCCCGGGGTGAGCAGTTCTTC.

This clone was counted once. The rearrangement links TRBV7-2 to TRBJ2-1; D ambiguous. The CDR3 extends over 12 amino acids. CDR1 and CDR2 (germline): SGHTA, FQGNSA. V lost 4 bases and J 8 bases, leaving 9 bases between the germline ends. As DNA, the CDR3 is TGTGCCAGCAGCTCTCACCGGGATGAGCAGTTCTTC. Its translation: CASSSHRDEQFF.

The chain carries TRBV28 and TRBJ2-7; D may be TRBD1 (6 bases). The CDR3 sequence is 13 residues long. The germline CDR1 and CDR2 sequences are MDHEN and SYDVKM. V was pared by 5 bases and J by 1 base, with 9 bases between. CDR3 sequence (DNA): TGTGCCAGCAGTCCCGGACAGTCCTACGAGCAGTACTTC. Its translation is CASSPGQSYEQYF.

V gene TRBV28 combines with J gene TRBJ2-7; 8 nucleotides line up with TRBD2. In germline, CDR1 is MDHEN, CDR2 SYDVKM. This CDR3 has 15 amino acids. V lost 6 bases, J lost 5 bases, and 12 bases stayed unmatched. This CDR3 reads CASSNYQRESNEQYF. In DNA, the CDR3 is TGTGCCAGCAGCAACTACCAGCGGGAGAGCAACGAGCAGTACTTC.

The V call is TRBV7-8, the J call TRBJ1-6, with TRBD1 identical over 8 bases. CDR1 is SGHVS and CDR2 is FQNEAQ in the germline V gene. The J segment lost 9 bases and the V segment lost 1 base, leaving 8 bases of the junction unmatched. This CDR3 is built from 16 residues. CDR3 nucleotides: TGTGCCAGCAGCTTAGGGGCCAGGGGGCGCGGTTCACCCCTCCACTTT. Translating it yields CASSLGARGRGSPLHF.

The chain couples TRBV7-8 to TRBJ2-7; 7 bases line up with TRBD1. Trimming at V came to 6 bases and at J to 4 bases, leaving 6 bases not matched to a gene. CDR3 length equals 13 residues. In germline, CDR1 is SGHVS, CDR2 FQNEAQ. CDR3 sequence reads: CASRQDRAYEQYF. The DNA of the CDR3 is TGTGCCAGCAGGCAAGACAGGGCTTACGAGCAGTACTTC.

CDR3 sequence (DNA): TGTGCCAGCAGTTTAAGGCCAGGGAGGAACGAGCAGTACTTC. This gives the protein CASSLRPGRNEQYF. The chain is built from TRBV28 and TRBJ2-7, with a weak D call TRBD2 (6 bases). The CDR3 loop spans 14 amino acids. Germline V gene sequence: CDR1 MDHEN, CDR2 SYDVKM. The germline V and J ends were trimmed by 2 bases and 5 bases, with 13 bases remaining between them.

The rearrangement links TRBV7-2 to TRBJ2-1, with 8 bases lining up with TRBD2. CDR3 length equals 16 residues. Trimming cost V 2 bases and J 0 bases; bases outside gene matches: 3. From germline, CDR1 is SGHTA and CDR2 FQGNSA. The CDR3 spells CASSLSGSISYNEQFF. In DNA form, the CDR3 reads TGTGCCAGCAGCTTAAGCGGGAGTATCTCCTACAATGAGCAGTTCTTC.